This entry lists 23 T cell receptor beta chains sequenced from one sample in a study of CD8 T cells in ankylosing spondylitis. Findings of the study overall: A TCR beta motif of several highly homologous variants appeared characteristic of ankylosing spondylitis blood.

TCRdb re-called the 5' RACE reads with MiXCR, one entry per CDR3 protein. The data show a few hundred thousand distinct CDR3 sequences, about 20% seen once. For these receptors, no antigen is known. The sample was blood, either unsorted or a sorted T cell fraction (not recorded which). The receptors derive from a male donor with ankylosing spondylitis.

This chain joins TRBV15 and TRBJ2-1; 8 bases agree with TRBD2. Germline CDR1 reads LNHNV; CDR2 reads YYDKDF (reference sequence). CDR3 length: 14 residues. The V and J ends lost 7 bases and 3 bases, in that order; junction bases with no gene match: 5. The chain's CDR3 is CATTAGLDYNEQFF. CDR3 sequence (DNA): TGTGCCACCACGGCGGGACTAGACTACAATGAGCAGTTCTTC.

The J gene is TRBJ2-3, the V gene TRBV20-1, with 12 bases fitting TRBD2. This CDR3 has 15 residues. Germline V gives CDR1 DFQATT, CDR2 SNEGSKA (reference sequence). J gave up 5 bases and V 4 bases, and 7 bases lay outside the gene matches. The CDR3 loop is CSATGLAGLEDTQYF. The CDR3 DNA reads as TGCAGTGCTACCGGACTAGCGGGACTGGAAGATACGCAGTATTTT.

This clonotype was counted a few times. This chain uses TRBV25-1 with TRBJ2-4; TRBD1 might be the D (6 bases). This CDR3 has 18 amino acids. Trimming took off 3 bases at V and 0 bases at J, with 18 bases between the two ends. Germline V gene data show CDR1 as MGHDK and CDR2 as SYGVNS. CDR3 sequence reads: CASSDLDRPNAAKNIQYF. CDR3 sequence (DNA): TGTGCCAGCAGTGATCTAGACAGGCCCAACGCAGCCAAAAACATTCAGTACTTC.

This clonotype was observed a few times. The chain carries TRBV12-3 or TRBV12-4 and TRBJ2-3; TRBD2 agrees at 9 bases. CDR3 size: 17 residues. V lost 2 bases and J lost 5; bases outside the gene matches: 11. CDR3 amino acids: CASSLPRGSGRRDTQYF. CDR3 sequence (DNA): TGTGCCAGCAGTTTACCCCGGGGTAGCGGGAGACGAGATACGCAGTATTTT.

This clonotype showed up many times. The chain is built from TRBV11-2 and TRBJ1-5, with a possible D match to TRBD1 (6 bases). Germline lookup yields CDR1 SGHAT and CDR2 FQNNGV. Deletions cut 7 bases from V and 6 bases from J, with 16 bases between. The CDR3 is 14 amino acids. The CDR3 region has the DNA TGTGCCAGCAACTGGGGGGCCTTGGGTCAGCCCCAGCATTTT. This codes for CASNWGALGQPQHF.

The V gene is TRBV12-3 or TRBV12-4, the J gene TRBJ2-1; TRBD2 agrees at 7 bases. The J segment lost 1 base and the V segment lost 5 bases, leaving 5 bases of the junction unmatched. The CDR3 totals 15 residues. CDR3 in amino acids: CASSRASGSYNEQFF. DNA for the CDR3: TGTGCCAGCAGTCGGGCTAGCGGTTCCTACAATGAGCAGTTCTTC.

This clonotype was observed many times. The chain joins TRBV29-1 to TRBJ1-1; D is perhaps TRBD1 (5 bases). The V and J ends lost 6 bases and 1 base respectively, with 12 bases between them. Germline V gene sequence: CDR1 SQVTM, CDR2 ANQGSEA. The CDR3 runs 13 residues. The CDR3 spells CSVQQEPNTEAFF. DNA of the CDR3: TGCAGCGTCCAACAGGAACCGAACACTGAAGCTTTCTTT.

This clonotype was detected a few times. The V call is TRBV5-1, the J call TRBJ2-5; the D is unclear. Germline lookup yields CDR1 SGHRS and CDR2 YFSETQ. The V end was cut by 0 bases, the J end by 3 bases, with 9 bases between. The CDR3 sequence is 14 residues long. Here the CDR3 reads CASSLGSSKETQYF. CDR3 nucleotides: TGCGCCAGCAGCTTGGGCAGCAGTAAAGAGACCCAGTACTTC.

This clonotype was recorded a few times. The rearrangement links TRBV6-1 to TRBJ2-3; D gene uncertain. Trimming stripped 7 bases from V and 2 bases from J, with 16 bases between. The CDR3 is made up of 15 amino acids. The germline gives CDR1 MNHNS, CDR2 SASEGT. This CDR3 is CASNRGVPHTDTQYF. The CDR3 DNA reads TGTGCCAGCAATCGAGGAGTACCCCACACAGATACGCAGTATTTT.

The V call is TRBV5-1, the J call TRBJ1-2, with 9 bases aligning to TRBD1. CDR3 size: 13 residues. V lost 7 bases to trimming and J lost 3 bases; unmatched junction nucleotides: 4. CDR1 is SGHRS and CDR2 is YFSETQ in the germline V gene. In DNA, the CDR3 is TGCGCCAGCCGGGACAGGGTGGACTATGGCTACACCTTC. This translates into CASRDRVDYGYTF.

This clonotype has more than one count but fewer than ten. The V and J genes are TRBV6-5 and TRBJ2-3; D is undetermined. Germline CDR1 is MNHEY and CDR2 is SVGAGI. V lost 2 bases to trimming and J lost 1 base, with 10 bases between them. This CDR3 comprises 15 residues. The CDR3 DNA is TGTGCCAGCAGTTACCCCCAGCTTCGCACAGATACGCAGTATTTT. This sequence encodes CASSYPQLRTDTQYF.

The chain uses TRBV24-1 and TRBJ2-3; D remains ambiguous. Germline CDR1 is KGHDR and CDR2 is SFDVKD. The CDR3 has 14 residues. With 6 bases removed from V and 0 bases from J, the gap between germline ends came to 9 bases. The chain's CDR3 is CATSRAESTDTQYF. The CDR3 nucleotides read TGTGCCACCAGTAGGGCGGAGAGCACAGATACGCAGTATTTT.

The chain carries TRBV7-2 and TRBJ1-6; 7 bases map to TRBD1. The CDR3 is 15 residues long. Trimming removed 5 bases from V and 8 bases from J; junction bases left unmatched: 9. Germline V gives CDR1 SGHTA, CDR2 FQGNSA. CDR3 DNA: TGTGCCAGCAGCGGAGGGGGCAATGTGGATTCACCCCTCCACTTT. Translation: CASSGGGNVDSPLHF.

J is TRBJ1-2 and V is TRBV5-1; tentatively, D is TRBD1 (5 bases). The CDR3 consists of 13 residues. With 3 bases removed from V and 4 bases from J, the gap between germline ends came to 10 bases. Germline CDR1 and CDR2: SGHRS and YFSETQ. The CDR3 nucleotides read TGCGCCAGCAGCTCCGGGGGGACCTATGGCTACACCTTC. It encodes CASSSGGTYGYTF.

This clonotype was picked up a small number of times. V usage is TRBV12-3 or TRBV12-4 and J usage is TRBJ1-1; D uncertain. The CDR3 runs 12 residues. V was cut by 1 base and J by 7 bases, with 7 bases left in between. CDR3 sequence (DNA): TGTGCCAGCAGTTTAGGTTACAGTGAAGCTTTCTTT. Its protein is CASSLGYSEAFF.

The chain carries TRBV11-1 and TRBJ2-7; D might be TRBD1 (6 bases). This CDR3 has 14 amino acids. Germline CDR1 and CDR2: SGHAT and FQDESV (reference sequence). V lost 4 bases, J lost 0 bases, and 10 bases lay in between. The CDR3 nucleotides read TGTGCCAGCAGCTCTGAGACAGGCTCCTACGAGCAGTACTTC. Its protein product is CASSSETGSYEQYF.

This clonotype was picked up a small number of times. The chain is built from TRBV3-1 and TRBJ2-1; 8 nucleotides agree with TRBD2. This CDR3 region has 18 residues. The V and J ends lost 4 bases and 9 bases, in that order; junction bases with no gene match: 20. The germline gives CDR1 LGHDT, CDR2 YNNKEL (reference sequence). The CDR3 bases are TGTGCCAGCAGCCCCCGGCGTGCGGGAGGTAGAATGGTAGGTGAGCAGTTCTTC. This codes for CASSPRRAGGRMVGEQFF.

This clonotype was seen only a few times. J is TRBJ2-6 and V is TRBV29-1; D unclear. The germline V gene encodes CDR1 SQVTM and CDR2 ANQGSEA. V was trimmed by 6 bases and J by 2 bases, leaving 8 bases between them. The CDR3 consists of 13 residues. CDR3 in DNA: TGCAGCGTCAGGCCGACTGGGGCCAACGTCCTGACTTTC. This gives the protein CSVRPTGANVLTF.

The chain carries TRBV19 and TRBJ1-5; 9 bases agree with TRBD1. The CDR3 has 13 residues. J lost 7 bases, V lost 6 bases, and 4 bases had no gene match. CDR1 is LNHDA, CDR2 SQIVND, per germline (reference sequence). The CDR3 sequence: CASRDRGDQPQHF. The CDR3 nucleotides are TGTGCCAGTAGGGACAGGGGTGACCAGCCCCAGCATTTT.

This clonotype has a handful of counts. The chain combines TRBV29-1 with TRBJ2-5; 7 nucleotides agree with TRBD2. The CDR3 has 14 amino acids. J was trimmed by 2 bases and V by 5 bases; bases with no gene match: 8. CDR1 and CDR2 from the germline V gene are SQVTM and ANQGSEA. For the CDR3, the DNA is TGCAGCGTTCCCCTGTCTAGCGGACAAGAGACCCAGTACTTC. As protein: CSVPLSSGQETQYF.

V gene TRBV20-1 combines with J gene TRBJ2-7; 7 nucleotides align to TRBD1. CDR1 and CDR2 (germline): DFQATT, SNEGSKA (reference sequence). V dropped 5 bases and J dropped 2; count of bases not matched to a gene: 6. This CDR3 region has 13 residues. The CDR3 region is CSASRDSAYEQYF. In DNA, the CDR3 is TGCAGTGCTTCCCGGGACAGTGCCTACGAGCAGTACTTC.

This chain connects TRBV20-1 to TRBJ2-1, with 10 bases lining up with TRBD2. The germline V gene encodes CDR1 DFQATT and CDR2 SNEGSKA (reference sequence). The CDR3 length is 14 residues. The V gene end was trimmed by 3 bases and the J gene end by 8 bases; junction bases not matched to a gene: 7. The CDR3 here is CSARRTSGLDEQFF. The CDR3 nucleotides are TGCAGTGCTAGGAGGACTAGCGGCCTCGATGAGCAGTTCTTC.

This clonotype has more than one count but fewer than ten. The V call is TRBV29-1, the J call TRBJ1-4; TRBD1 aligns across 9 bases. Unmatched junction bases numbered 6, after V lost 2 bases and J lost 8 bases. Per germline, CDR1 SQVTM and CDR2 ANQGSEA. There are 14 residues in the CDR3. The CDR3 is CSVEPGQGGEKLFF. CDR3 sequence (DNA): TGCAGCGTTGAACCGGGACAGGGTGGGGAAAAACTGTTTTTT.